Shown below are 4 T cell receptor beta chains from a single sample sequenced in a study of OX40 agonist ivuxolimab in advanced cancers. Generated by immunoSEQ multiplex PCR, the TCRdb table keeps only in-frame clones and is missing some. The sample carries 52,000 or so clones, around 83% recorded once. Source: CD4+ or CD8+ T cells sorted from blood, taken in a trial of the OX40 agonist ivuxolimab. Receptor source: an adult with an advanced solid tumor such as melanoma, head and neck, liver or kidney cancer.

The J gene is TRBJ2-2, the V gene TRBV5-4, with 10 nucleotides matching TRBD1. This CDR3 region has 16 residues. Looked up from germline, CDR1 is SGHNT and CDR2 is YYREEE (reference sequence). V trimming: 3 bases; J trimming: 7 bases; junction bases outside the gene matches: 9. The DNA of the CDR3 is TGTGCCAGCAGCTCGGGGGACAGGGGCCTTCTCGGGGAGCTGTTTTTT. Translation: CASSSGDRGLLGELFF.

The chain links TRBV5-1 to TRBJ1-5, with 8 bases aligning to TRBD1. From germline, CDR1 is SGHRS and CDR2 YFSETQ. V lost 5 bases and J lost 0; bases outside the gene matches: 4. The CDR3 consists of 15 residues. CDR3 amino acids: CASRTTGDSNQPQHF. CDR3 sequence (DNA): TGCGCCAGCAGAACGACAGGGGATAGCAATCAGCCCCAGCATTTT.

The gene calls are TRBV27 and TRBJ1-5; D perhaps matches TRBD1 (5 bases). V lost 11 bases and J lost 6, with 23 bases in between. Germline V CDR1 and CDR2: MNHEY, SMNVEV (reference sequence). The CDR3 extends over 15 amino acids. The CDR3 region has the DNA TGTGCCCGGGACCCGAGGGCTTGGTTTGGTCAGCCCCAGCATTTT. This sequence encodes CARDPRAWFGQPQHF.

The V gene is TRBV6-5, the J gene TRBJ2-7, with D maybe TRBD2 (5 bases). V was clipped by 8 bases and J by 2 bases, with 13 bases between them. The CDR3 is made up of 13 amino acids. CDR1 MNHEY and CDR2 SVGAGI come from the germline V gene. CDR3 sequence (DNA): TGTGCCAGCTCCGCCCGGGAAACCTACGAGCAGTACTTC. Its translation is CASSARETYEQYF.